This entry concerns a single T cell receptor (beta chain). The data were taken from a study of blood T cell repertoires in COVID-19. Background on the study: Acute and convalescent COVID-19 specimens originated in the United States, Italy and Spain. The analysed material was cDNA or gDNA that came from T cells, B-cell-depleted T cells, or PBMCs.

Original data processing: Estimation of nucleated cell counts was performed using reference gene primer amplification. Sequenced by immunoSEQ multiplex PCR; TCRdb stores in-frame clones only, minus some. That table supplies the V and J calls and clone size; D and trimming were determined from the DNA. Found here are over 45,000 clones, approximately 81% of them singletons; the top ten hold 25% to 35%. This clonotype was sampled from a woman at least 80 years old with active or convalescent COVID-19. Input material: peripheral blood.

In DNA form, the CDR3 reads TGTGCCAGCAGTTACTCCGGGAGATTAGAAAAACTGTTTTTT. Encoded protein: CASSYSGRLEKLFF. The chain joins TRBV6-5 to TRBJ1-4; no clear D gene. Trimming pared 0 bases from V and 8 bases from J, leaving 10 bases between. The germline gives CDR1 MNHEY, CDR2 SVGAGI. The CDR3 is made up of 14 amino acids.